This passage covers 12 T cell receptor beta chains from one sample sequenced in a study of blood T cell repertoires in COVID-19. Clones were read by immunoSEQ multiplex PCR, and TCRdb kept only the in-frame ones, dropping some. The table shows about 210,000 clones, with approximately 84% occurring only once. The sample was peripheral blood. These receptors were obtained from a woman aged 45-65 years with active or convalescent COVID-19.

The chain links TRBV6-6 to TRBJ2-1; D is perhaps TRBD2 (5 bases). The length of the CDR3 is 12 residues. The V end was cut by 5 bases, the J end by 9 bases, with 11 bases between. The germline V gene encodes CDR1 MNHNY and CDR2 SVGAGI (reference sequence). The CDR3 region is CASSVTEGEQFF. Written as DNA, the CDR3 is TGTGCCAGCAGTGTAACTGAGGGTGAGCAGTTCTTC.

The chain recombines TRBV6-5 with TRBJ1-5, with 8 bases matching TRBD1. J lost 6 bases, V lost 6 bases, and 4 bases had no gene match. CDR3 length: 13 residues. Germline V gene lookup returns CDR1 MNHEY and CDR2 SVGAGI. CDR3 nucleotide sequence: TGTGCCAGCAGAGACAGGGGCCCTCAGCCCCAGCATTTT. Translation: CASRDRGPQPQHF.

The J gene is TRBJ2-1, the V gene TRBV7-3, with D hard to call. CDR3 size: 13 residues. V gave up 1 base and J gave up 5 bases, with 6 bases separating them. The germline CDR1 and CDR2 sequences are SGHTA and FQGTGA. The CDR3 DNA reads as TGTGCCAGCAGCTTAAGTGTCGACAATGAGCAGTTCTTC. The encoded protein is CASSLSVDNEQFF.

This chain uses TRBV24-1 with TRBJ2-1, with a weak D call TRBD1 (6 bases). The CDR3 has 16 residues. CDR1 is KGHDR and CDR2 is SFDVKD in the germline V gene. Trimming stripped 3 bases from V and 7 bases from J, with 18 bases between. The CDR3 nucleotides are TGTGCCACCAGTGATGTTGGGGCCAGGGGCAGGAATGAGCAGTTCTTC. Translating it yields CATSDVGARGRNEQFF.

The chain combines TRBV2 with TRBJ1-1; 7 bases line up with TRBD1. CDR1 SNHLY and CDR2 FYNNEI come from the germline V gene. This CDR3 comprises 14 residues. The V and J ends lost 5 bases and 4 bases, in that order; junction bases with no gene match: 7. The CDR3 nucleotides are TGTGCCAGCAGTAAACGACAGGGTAGCACTGAAGCTTTCTTT. This sequence encodes CASSKRQGSTEAFF.

In this sample, this clone turned up once. The chain joins TRBV7-3 to TRBJ2-1; 7 bases line up with TRBD1. J was trimmed by 2 bases and V by 5 bases; bases with no gene match: 3. CDR3 length equals 14 residues. The V gene's germline CDR1 is SGHTA and CDR2 FQGTGA. The CDR3 sequence: CASSAQGPYNEQFF. CDR3 bases: TGTGCCAGCAGCGCACAGGGGCCCTACAATGAGCAGTTCTTC. The full variable domain, rest sourced from reference TRBV7-3 and TRBJ2-1, is GAGVSQTPSNKVTEKGKYVELRCDPISGHTALYWYRQSLGQGPEFLIYFQGTGAADDSGLPNDRFFAVRPEGSVSTLKIQRTERGDSAVYLCASSAQGPYNEQFFGPGTRLTVL.

This chain connects TRBV7-9 to TRBJ1-4; 9 nucleotides align to TRBD1. Germline lookup yields CDR1 SEHNR and CDR2 FQNEAQ (reference sequence). With 7 bases clipped from V and 8 bases from J, the junction kept 17 bases outside the gene matches. The CDR3 is made up of 17 amino acids. CDR3 in DNA: TGTGCCAGCACCGAGGGATTAGGGGGACAGGGATTCGAAAAACTGTTTTTT. Protein sequence: CASTEGLGGQGFEKLFF.

In this sample, this clone turned up once. J is TRBJ2-1 and V is TRBV30, with TRBD1 as a possible D gene (6 bases). The germline V and J ends were trimmed by 3 bases and 5 bases, with 14 bases remaining between them. This CDR3 is 14 amino acids long. The germline CDR1 and CDR2 sequences are GTSNPN and SVGIG (reference sequence). In nucleotides, the CDR3 is TGTGCCTGGAGGAGGCAGGGGCCCCACAATGAGCAGTTCTTC. Its translation is CAWRRQGPHNEQFF.

The chain employs TRBV6-5 and TRBJ2-7; 10 bases are shared with TRBD1. CDR1 is MNHEY and CDR2 is SVGAGI in the germline V gene. The V gene end was trimmed by 7 bases and the J gene end by 5 bases; junction bases not matched to a gene: 11. The CDR3 is 15 residues long. The CDR3, as DNA: TGTGCCAGCATAAACCGGAGGGACAGGGGCCACGAGCAGTACGTC. Translating gives CASINRRDRGHEQYV.

This clone was seen a single time. The rearrangement joins TRBV7-9 to TRBJ2-1, with 12 bases matching TRBD2. Losses at the gene ends were 4 bases for V and 1 base for J; bases not matched to a gene: 5. This CDR3 contains 17 residues. Per the germline V gene, CDR1 is SEHNR and CDR2 is FQNEAQ (reference sequence). DNA of the CDR3: TGTGCCAGCAGCTCGCAAGGACTAGCGGGGTCCTACAATGAGCAGTTCTTC. Protein: CASSSQGLAGSYNEQFF.

In DNA form, the CDR3 reads TGTGCCAGCAGCTTGGCGGCTACGCGGGGGGGCCCCGAGACCCAGTACTTC. It yields the protein CASSLAATRGGPETQYF. The chain joins TRBV5-5 to TRBJ2-5, with 9 bases that match TRBD2. With V trimmed by 0 bases and J by 5 bases, 11 bases remained unmatched. The CDR3 contains 17 residues. Germline CDR1 SGHKS, CDR2 YYEKEE (reference sequence).

This chain joins TRBV12-5 and TRBJ1-6; maybe TRBD1 (6 bases). CDR1 and CDR2 (germline): LGHNT, FRNRAP. V was shortened by 6 bases and J by 9 bases, with 15 bases between the two germline ends. The CDR3 totals 14 residues. The CDR3 DNA reads TGTGCTAGTGGCATGGGTGACAGGTTTTCACCCCTCCACTTT. Protein sequence: CASGMGDRFSPLHF. The full variable domain, completed using reference TRBV12-5 and TRBJ1-6, is DARVTQTPRHKVTEMGQEVTMRCQPILGHNTVFWYRQTMMQGLELLAYFRNRAPLDDSGMPKDRFSAEMPDATLATLKIQPSEPRDSAVYFCASGMGDRFSPLHFGNGTRLTVT.